This TCR beta chain was found in a study of CD4 T cells in relation to SARS-CoV-2 and coronaviruses. In regard to this clone: Its antigen remains unknown.

Generated by immunoSEQ multiplex PCR, the TCRdb table keeps only in-frame clones and is missing some. The sample consists of tens of thousands of clones, roughly 73% of them appearing once. The V gene's germline CDR1 is SGDLS and CDR2 YYNGEE. The CDR3 contains 14 residues. V lost 0 bases and J lost 5; bases outside the gene matches: 5. The V and J genes are TRBV9 and TRBJ2-7, with 7 bases lining up with TRBD2. The source material was memory CD4+ T cells from PBMCs, cultured in vitro. The clonotype was recovered from an adult with COVID-19. DNA for the CDR3: TGTGCCAGCAGCGTAGGGGCGGGAGCTAACGAGCAGTACTTC. Amino acids: CASSVGAGANEQYF.